The clone carrying this T cell receptor (beta chain) was counted between two and nine times. Its target is not known. This sample was included in a study of CD8 T cells in ankylosing spondylitis. TCRdb processed the 5' RACE reads anew with MiXCR; each CDR3 protein has one entry. The sample has 150,000 to 200,000 distinct CDR3 sequences, about 17% seen once. The study's findings and limits: Earlier studies detected some motif variants in reactive arthritis synovial fluid and blood. A motif of several highly homologous TCR beta variants was seen as apparently characteristic of ankylosing spondylitis blood. The authors found the disease-linked clones to be CD8+ and relatively rare in peripheral blood.

Trimming took 0 bases from V and 3 from J, leaving 9 bases between them. The CDR3 loop spans 14 amino acids. Germline lookup yields CDR1 SGHDT and CDR2 YYEEEE. The clonotype comes from a male donor with ankylosing spondylitis or in good health (not recorded which). The chain links TRBV5-6 to TRBJ1-1; perhaps TRBD1 as D (6 bases). Sequenced: blood, either unsorted or a sorted T cell fraction (not recorded which). CDR3 amino acids: CASSLANRDTEAFF. The CDR3 DNA sequence: TGTGCCAGCAGCTTGGCCAACAGGGACACTGAAGCTTTCTTT.